This is a list of T cell receptor beta chains from one sample in a study of response to subunit inactivated influenza vaccine. TCRdb ran MiXCR on the RT-PCR reads and lists one entry per CDR3 protein. The sample includes under 800,000 distinct CDR3 sequences, 14% of them seen just once. Sample: PBMCs from blood, taken roughly 15 days before vaccination. These receptors were taken from a man aged 45-60 years who received an inactivated influenza vaccine. Both conserved end residues are part of each CDR3. Fields, in order: CDR3 DNA, CDR3 protein, D gene, V gene, J gene, clone size. A D gene is named only where the DNA matches it firmly. A row's size may be missing; if present it is once, few, many or a size class.

TGTGCCACCAGCGGAGCGGGGGGGCAGTACAATGAGCAGTTCTTC,CATSGAGGQYNEQFF,TRBD2,TRBV15,TRBJ2-1,few
TGTGCCAGCATAGGGGGCAGGGGATACACTGAAGCTTTCTTT,CASIGGRGYTEAFF,TRBD1,TRBV12-3/TRBV12-4,TRBJ1-1,few
TGTGCCAGCAGCCAAAGGCAGGGGCGCGGCGGCCTCGGGGAGCTGTTTTTT,CASSQRQGRGGLGELFF,NA,TRBV3-1,TRBJ2-2,few
TGTGCCAGCACCCAAAGGCGGGGTCTGGTAGGCTCCTACGAGCAGTACTTC,CASTQRRGLVGSYEQYF,NA,TRBV7-8,TRBJ2-7,NA
TGTGCCAGCAGTGAAGTGGGCAGGGGCTCTTCACCCCTCCACTTT,CASSEVGRGSSPLHF,NA,TRBV2,TRBJ1-6,NA
TGTGCCAGCAGTTTTGAAGGGTACCAACGCTCCTACAATGAGCAGTTCTTC,CASSFEGYQRSYNEQFF,NA,TRBV5-6,TRBJ2-1,NA
TGTGCCATCAGTGAGGTAGGGACTAGCGGGAGCTATGGAGAGACCCAGTACTTC,CAISEVGTSGSYGETQYF,TRBD2,TRBV10-3,TRBJ2-5,few
TGTGCCTGGAGTGCTTCGGGACGCTTACCTAATTCACCCCTCCACTTT,CAWSASGRLPNSPLHF,NA,TRBV30,TRBJ1-6,NA
TGTGCCAGCAGCCCAGACCCAGGGGCTGGTGGGGAGCTGTTTTTT,CASSPDPGAGGELFF,NA,TRBV7-6,TRBJ2-2,NA
TGCAGCGGCCTCTCCCGGGACAACTACGAGCAGTACTTC,CSGLSRDNYEQYF,NA,TRBV29-1,TRBJ2-7,NA
TGTGCCACCAGCAGAGATAACCTAAGGCGGGAGACCCAGTACTTC,CATSRDNLRRETQYF,NA,TRBV15,TRBJ2-5,few
TGCGCCAGCAGCCCGGGACAGACCAGCTCTGGAAACACCATATATTTT,CASSPGQTSSGNTIYF,TRBD1,TRBV5-1,TRBJ1-3,many
TGTGCCAGCAGCTCGTTTCGGGTAGCGGGTTATCATGAGCAGTTCTTC,CASSSFRVAGYHEQFF,TRBD2,TRBV7-8,TRBJ2-1,many
TGTGCCAGCAGCCCCCCGACAGGCCTCCAAGAGACCCAGTACTTC,CASSPPTGLQETQYF,NA,TRBV28,TRBJ2-5,few
TGTGCCAGCAGTCCGCGGACTAGCGGGCCACCCTACAATGAGCAGTTCTTC,CASSPRTSGPPYNEQFF,TRBD2,TRBV25-1,TRBJ2-1,few
TGCAGTGCTGGTAGCGGGGGCCCGAGGAATGAGCAGTTCTTC,CSAGSGGPRNEQFF,TRBD2,TRBV20-1,TRBJ2-1,NA
TGTGCCAGCAGCGAAGCTAATTACAATGAGCAGTTCTTC,CASSEANYNEQFF,NA,TRBV5-6,TRBJ2-1,few
TGTGCCAGCAGCCAAGATTCCGGCCCGTCGAACACTGAAGCTTTCTTT,CASSQDSGPSNTEAFF,NA,TRBV3-1,TRBJ1-1,NA
TGCAGCGTTGAAGTGGGAGAGACCCAGTACTTC,CSVEVGETQYF,NA,TRBV29-1,TRBJ2-5,many
TGTGCCAGCAGAACTGTTGACAGGGTGGGCACTGAAGCTTTCTTT,CASRTVDRVGTEAFF,TRBD1,TRBV12-3/TRBV12-4,TRBJ1-1,NA
TGTGCCAGCGCACGACTACTTCACAATGAGCAGTTCTTC,CASARLLHNEQFF,NA,TRBV2,TRBJ2-1,many
TGTGCCAGCAGCCCCAGGGGTATCGATGGCTACACCTTC,CASSPRGIDGYTF,NA,TRBV3-1,TRBJ1-2,few
TGTGCCAGCGGGGTTAAAGGGACAGGGCTGTACGAGCAGTACTTC,CASGVKGTGLYEQYF,TRBD1,TRBV25-1,TRBJ2-7,few
TGTGCCAGCAGCTCCCAATCGCACGCTAATGAAAAACTGTTTTTT,CASSSQSHANEKLFF,NA,TRBV7-2,TRBJ1-4,few
TGTGCCAGCAGCTTCCGACAGGGCTCCGGGGAGCTGTTTTTT,CASSFRQGSGELFF,TRBD1,TRBV5-5,TRBJ2-2,NA
TGTGCCAGCAGTACCCCGGGAGGTCTTACGCAGTATTTT,CASSTPGGLTQYF,TRBD2,TRBV6-2/TRBV6-3,TRBJ2-3,few
TGCGCCAGCAGCGCGACAGGGACCAAATTCACAGATACGCAGTATTTT,CASSATGTKFTDTQYF,TRBD1,TRBV5-1,TRBJ2-3,NA
TGTGCCAGCAGTGCCCTATTTGGCCGACCCTATGGCTACACCTTC,CASSALFGRPYGYTF,NA,TRBV6-2/TRBV6-3,TRBJ1-2,few
TGCAGTGCTGATTCCAGGAGGTTGGCTGAAGCTTTCTTT,CSADSRRLAEAFF,NA,TRBV20-1,TRBJ1-1,few
TGTGCCAGCAGCTTACAGGGGAAGTCCTATGGCTACACCTTC,CASSLQGKSYGYTF,NA,TRBV7-9,TRBJ1-2,NA
TGTGCCAGCAGGGGTGGCATACATGGCTACACCTTC,CASRGGIHGYTF,NA,TRBV6-5,TRBJ1-2,NA
TGCAGTGCTGTTCCGACGGCAGGGCAAGAGACCCAGTACTTC,CSAVPTAGQETQYF,NA,TRBV20-1,TRBJ2-5,NA
TGTGCCAGCAGTTTATACCTCCGTAGACTAGGAGAGGGCACAGATACGCAGTATTTT,CASSLYLRRLGEGTDTQYF,NA,TRBV27,TRBJ2-3,many
TGTGCCAGCAGCTTTGACAGGTTCTCCTACAATGAGCAGTTCTTC,CASSFDRFSYNEQFF,NA,TRBV14,TRBJ2-1,NA
TGTGCCTGGGGGACCGGGACAGGGCTGGAGCAGTTCTTC,CAWGTGTGLEQFF,TRBD1,TRBV30,TRBJ2-1,NA
TGCGCCAGCAAGTCAGGGCTGGCCGGGGAGCTGTTTTTT,CASKSGLAGELFF,NA,TRBV5-1,TRBJ2-2,few
TGCGCCAGCAGCCAGATCGGTGGAGTTTCCTACGAGCAGTACTTC,CASSQIGGVSYEQYF,NA,TRBV4-1,TRBJ2-7,few
TGTGCCAGCAGCTCAGCCGGGACTCCCCTAGATACGCAGTATTTT,CASSSAGTPLDTQYF,NA,TRBV7-2,TRBJ2-3,few
TGTGCCAGCAGTATGGGTCGGGCGGGGGCTGGTGAAAAACTGTTTTTT,CASSMGRAGAGEKLFF,NA,TRBV12-3/TRBV12-4,TRBJ1-4,NA
TGTGCCAGCAGCTTAGGCCTGACGACAGGGGTCGAAGAGACCCAGTACTTC,CASSLGLTTGVEETQYF,TRBD1,TRBV11-3,TRBJ2-5,NA
TGCGCCAGCAGCTTGGCTGACAAAAGCACAGATACGCAGTATTTT,CASSLADKSTDTQYF,NA,TRBV5-1,TRBJ2-3,few
TGTGCCAGCAGCTCTGCAGGGACCCCCTCTGGAAACACCATATATTTT,CASSSAGTPSGNTIYF,NA,TRBV7-2,TRBJ1-3,few